This TCR beta chain was captured in a study of CD8+CD57+ T cells in acquired aplastic anemia. Study details: Sorted CD4+ and CD8+ cell DNA averaged roughly 3.2 ug.

Germline assignment: CDR1 SEHNR and CDR2 FQNEAQ (reference sequence). This CDR3 contains 16 residues. Trimming removed 5 bases from V and 1 base from J, with 17 bases in between. Genomic DNA provided the template from which TCR beta VDJ and CDR3 profiles were obtained. TCRdb used MiXCR to reprocess the reads, holding one entry per CDR3 protein. Altogether 400,000 to 500,000 distinct CDR3 sequences are present, around 72% being singletons, with the ten largest covering around 4%. Material for sequencing was sorted CD4+, CD8+, or CD8+CD57+ T cells (not recorded which) from PBMCs. The rearrangement joins TRBV7-9 to TRBJ2-5; a possible D gene is TRBD1 (5 bases). This receptor was identified in a human donor in good health, serving as a control. The CDR3 coding sequence is TGTGCCAGCAGCCAAATGGACAAGTTGCTCCAAGAGACCCAGTACTTC. This gives the protein CASSQMDKLLQETQYF.